The 16 T cell receptor beta chains given below trace back to one sample, sequenced in a study of cytomegalovirus exposure and HLA in healthy donors. The table came from immunoSEQ multiplex PCR; TCRdb's copy has only in-frame clones and leaves some out. This repertoire shows about 270,000 clones, 65% to 90% found once; its top ten account for around 1%. Sequenced input: PBMCs. These receptors all come from a woman younger than 30 in good health and CMV-seronegative.

CDR3 sequence: CASSQDRGGFYSNQPQHF. DNA for the CDR3: TGCGCCAGCAGCCAGGACAGGGGGGGGTTTTATAGCAATCAGCCCCAGCATTTT. The chain employs TRBV4-3 and TRBJ1-5; TRBD1 matches 10 bases. The germline CDR1 and CDR2 sequences are LGHNA and YSLEER. J lost 0 bases, V lost 3 bases, and 8 bases had no gene match. CDR3 length: 18 amino acids.

The table lists this clone with a few counts. This chain links TRBV30 with TRBJ1-5, with D possibly matching TRBD1 (6 bases). This CDR3 has 13 amino acids. Trimming removed 5 bases from V and 3 bases from J, with 11 bases in between. Germline V lookup: CDR1 GTSNPN, CDR2 SVGIG (reference sequence). Written as DNA, the CDR3 is TGTGCCTGGGCCGGGACACCCAATCAGCCCCAGCATTTT. Protein product: CAWAGTPNQPQHF.

The chain links TRBV19 to TRBJ2-7; possibly TRBD1 for D (6 bases). Trimming removed 0 bases from V and 4 bases from J, with 10 bases in between. In germline, CDR1 is LNHDA, CDR2 SQIVND (reference sequence). The CDR3 has 14 amino acids. The CDR3 region has the DNA TGTGCCAGTAGTATAGAACAGGGTGGATACGAGCAGTACTTC. Translating it yields CASSIEQGGYEQYF.

The genes are TRBV4-3 and TRBJ1-1, with 7 bases aligning to TRBD1. Germline V gene sequence: CDR1 LGHNA, CDR2 YSLEER. The CDR3 extends over 15 amino acids. With V trimmed by 1 base and J by 4 bases, 6 bases remained unmatched. The CDR3 bases are TGCGCCAGCAGCCAAGTCGCCCAGGGGGGCACTGAAGCTTTCTTT. Translating gives CASSQVAQGGTEAFF.

V usage is TRBV27 and J usage is TRBJ1-3, with a weak D call TRBD1 (6 bases). Germline V CDR1 and CDR2: MNHEY, SMNVEV (reference sequence). V dropped 3 bases and J dropped 3 bases, with 9 bases sitting between them. CDR3 length: 14 amino acids. The CDR3 region is CASSLTGLGNTIYF. The CDR3, as DNA: TGTGCCAGCAGTTTGACAGGACTTGGAAACACCATATATTTT.

The chain joins TRBV30 to TRBJ1-2; 8 positions agree with TRBD1. Trimming at V came to 2 bases and at J to 4 bases, leaving 6 bases not matched to a gene. Germline V gene data show CDR1 as GTSNPN and CDR2 as SVGIG (reference sequence). The CDR3 totals 14 residues. The CDR3 spells CAWSSQGAGYGYTF. CDR3 DNA: TGTGCCTGGAGTTCCCAGGGGGCGGGCTATGGCTACACCTTC. Full variable domain (remainder filled in from reference TRBV30 and TRBJ1-2): SQTIHQWPATLVQPVGSPLSLECTVEGTSNPNLYWYRQAAGRGLQLLFYSVGIGQISSEVPQNLSASRPQDRQFILSSKKLLLSDSGFYLCAWSSQGAGYGYTFGSGTRLTVV.

This clone was recorded a few times. V is TRBV5-1 and J is TRBJ1-5; D not resolved. The CDR3 length is 15 residues. CDR1 is SGHRS, CDR2 YFSETQ, per germline. V gave up 3 bases and J gave up 1 base, with 11 bases separating them. The CDR3 DNA is TGCGCCAGCAGCTGGGCAGGCTTAAGCAATCAGCCCCAGCATTTT. It encodes CASSWAGLSNQPQHF.

This chain joins TRBV7-8 and TRBJ2-1; no clear D. V was clipped by 1 base and J by 0 bases, with 7 bases between them. The CDR3 spans 15 residues. Per germline, CDR1 SGHVS and CDR2 FQNEAQ. The DNA for the CDR3 is TGTGCCAGCAGCTTAGATGCTAGCTCCTACAATGAGCAGTTCTTC. This translates into CASSLDASSYNEQFF. Using reference TRBV7-8 and TRBJ2-1 for the parts outside the CDR3, the full variable domain is GAGVSQSPRYKVAKRGQDVALRCDPISGHVSLFWYQQALGQGPEFLTYFQNEAQLDKSGLPSDRFFAERPEGSVSTLKIQRTQQEDSAVYLCASSLDASSYNEQFFGPGTRLTVL.

This CDR3 reads CAWSGWGTSGSYEQYF. The CDR3 nucleotides read TGTGCCTGGAGCGGATGGGGGACTAGCGGGAGCTACGAGCAGTACTTC. V and J are TRBV30 and TRBJ2-7, with TRBD2 matching 14 bases. The germline gives CDR1 GTSNPN, CDR2 SVGIG (reference sequence). The V gene end was trimmed by 3 bases and the J gene end by 3 bases; junction bases not matched to a gene: 7. CDR3 size: 16 residues.

The rearrangement links TRBV6-5 to TRBJ2-7, with D perhaps matching TRBD2 (5 bases). CDR3 size: 16 residues. Germline CDR1 MNHEY, CDR2 SVGAGI. V dropped 0 bases and J dropped 3 bases, with 15 bases sitting between them. CDR3 sequence (DNA): TGTGCCAGCAGTTACTCGGTCGGGGTAACTTTCTACGAGCAGTACTTC. It specifies CASSYSVGVTFYEQYF.

The chain joins TRBV5-1 to TRBJ2-7; 10 bases are shared with TRBD1. In germline, CDR1 is SGHRS, CDR2 YFSETQ. CDR3 size: 15 residues. The V segment lost 0 bases and the J segment 6 bases; nucleotides outside the gene matches: 6. Here the CDR3 DNA reads TGCGCCAGCAGCTTGGCCGGGACAGGGGCAACCGAGCAGTACTTC. It translates to CASSLAGTGATEQYF.

The rearrangement uses TRBV10-2 and TRBJ1-1, with D perhaps TRBD1 (6 bases). Germline CDR1 reads WSHSY; CDR2 reads SAAADI. V was pared by 8 bases and J by 0 bases, with 13 bases between. The CDR3 sequence is 14 residues long. CDR3 loop: CASRRGFMNTEAFF. Here the CDR3 DNA reads TGCGCCAGCCGCAGGGGTTTCATGAACACTGAAGCTTTCTTT.

J is TRBJ1-2 and V is TRBV30; 9 positions agree with TRBD1. Germline loops: CDR1 GTSNPN, CDR2 SVGIG (reference sequence). CDR3 length: 14 amino acids. The ends lost 2 bases at V and 1 base at J; junction bases unmatched: 2. CDR3 loop: CAWSKDRGNYGYTF. The CDR3 DNA follows: TGTGCCTGGAGTAAGGACAGGGGTAACTATGGCTACACCTTC.

This clone has a handful of counts. The rearrangement joins TRBV7-9 to TRBJ1-2; maybe TRBD1 (6 bases). The CDR3 has 13 amino acids. Trimming took off 8 bases at V and 2 bases at J, with 12 bases between the two ends. Germline loops: CDR1 SEHNR, CDR2 FQNEAQ (reference sequence). CDR3: CASATTGNYGYTF. CDR3 nucleotides: TGTGCCAGCGCCACCACAGGGAACTATGGCTACACCTTC.

This clone occurred once. The rearrangement joins TRBV4-1 to TRBJ2-7; TRBD2 matches 10 bases. The CDR3 totals 17 residues. Germline trimming cut 1 base from V and 1 base from J; bases unmatched to any gene: 7. Germline V lookup: CDR1 MGHRA, CDR2 YSYEKL. In nucleotides, the CDR3 is TGCGCCAGCAGCCAAGGCACTAGCGGGGCCCGATCCTACGAGCAGTACTTC. Its translation: CASSQGTSGARSYEQYF.

In its sample, this clone was seen once. The V gene is TRBV5-8, the J gene TRBJ1-2, with TRBD1 as a possible D gene (6 bases). Germline V lookup: CDR1 SGHTS, CDR2 YDEGEE. The CDR3 length is 15 residues. V lost 3 bases, J lost 2 bases, and 14 bases lay in between. CDR3 DNA: TGTGCCAGCAGCTCTGACAGGCGAATGAACTATGGCTACACCTTC. Translating it yields CASSSDRRMNYGYTF. Filled out from reference TRBV5-8 and TRBJ1-2, the complete variable domain reads EAGVTQSPTHLIKTRGQQATLRCSPISGHTSVYWYQQALGLGLQFLLWYDEGEERNRGNFPPRFSGRQFPNYSSELNVNALELEDSALYLCASSSDRRMNYGYTFGSGTRLTVV.